The 25 T cell receptor beta chains listed next were all sequenced from one sample in a study of regulatory T cells in long-lasting Graves disease. The authors built TCR beta libraries using iRepertoire HTBI primers and Arm-PCR of CDR3 regions. TCRdb re-called the multiplex PCR reads through MiXCR, storing one row per CDR3 protein. The data contain 540,000 or so distinct CDR3 sequences, approximately 12% of them seen just once; the ten biggest clones take up over 7.5%. Time point indicated: newly diagnosed GD, antithyroid drugs for less than 3 months. PBMC-derived RNA was used for the TCR library. In addition, the sample was reused for a study of T cells in Graves' hyperthyroidism and ophthalmopathy.

The source material was peripheral blood mononuclear cells (PBMCs), sampled at new diagnosis, from a patient treated with antithyroid drugs. These receptors all stem from a man in his thirties or forties with Graves disease.

This clonotype was found many times. This chain connects TRBV18 to TRBJ2-1; either TRBD1 or TRBD2 may supply D (5 bases each). The CDR3 covers 15 residues. Germline V gene data show CDR1 as KGHSH and CDR2 as LQKENI. The germline V and J ends were trimmed by 0 bases and 6 bases, with 12 bases remaining between them. The CDR3 region is CASSPPVKGSNEQFF. DNA of the CDR3: TGTGCCAGCTCACCACCGGTGAAGGGGAGCAATGAGCAGTTCTTC.

This clonotype was counted ten times or more. This chain connects TRBV12-3 or TRBV12-4 to TRBJ2-5; 10 nucleotides agree with TRBD2. V dropped 8 bases and J dropped 2; count of bases not matched to a gene: 5. The CDR3 sequence is 14 residues long. The CDR3 nucleotides are TGTGCCAGCTCGCTAGCGGGGGATCAAGAGACCCAGTACTTC. Protein product: CASSLAGDQETQYF.

A word on this clonotype: This may be a read error, as it is one base from a much larger clone. The chain combines TRBV7-9 with TRBJ2-1; no firm D call. The CDR3 extends over 14 amino acids. V shed 0 bases and J shed 10 bases, with 13 bases lying between them. Germline V gene data show CDR1 as SEHNR and CDR2 as FQNEAQ (reference sequence). The CDR3 protein is CASSLASTVFEQFF. CDR3 DNA: TGTGCCAGCAGCTTAGCGAGTACGGTCTTCGAGCAGTTCTTC.

The chain has TRBV10-1 and TRBJ1-1; the D gene is possibly TRBD1 (6 bases). CDR1 is WNHNN, CDR2 SYGVQD, per germline (reference sequence). Trimming took off 7 bases at V and 6 bases at J, with 15 bases between the two ends. The CDR3 loop spans 13 amino acids. The CDR3 nucleotides are TGCGCCAGCATCATTACAGGGCGGGCTGAAGCTTTCTTT. Its protein is CASIITGRAEAFF.

In its sample, this clonotype was seen many times. The chain links TRBV12-3 or TRBV12-4 to TRBJ2-1, with 8 bases that match TRBD1. V trimming: 6 bases; J trimming: 15 bases; junction bases outside the gene matches: 10. There are 12 residues in the CDR3. The CDR3: CASSSDRDRPFF. The CDR3 DNA is TGTGCCAGCAGCTCGGACAGGGACAGACCGTTCTTC.

This clonotype occurred a few times. V is TRBV6-1 and J is TRBJ1-5; 8 bases line up with TRBD1. Germline lookup yields CDR1 MNHNS and CDR2 SASEGT. Trimming removed 6 bases from V and 7 bases from J; junction bases left unmatched: 2. The CDR3 totals 12 residues. CDR3 coding DNA: TGTGCCAGCAGAGACAGGGGACAGCCCCAGCATTTT. Translation gives CASRDRGQPQHF.

This clonotype was counted many times. The chain combines TRBV27 with TRBJ2-2; a weak D match, TRBD2 (7 bases). Germline lookup yields CDR1 MNHEY and CDR2 SMNVEV (reference sequence). This CDR3 is built from 13 residues. Deletions cut 8 bases from V and 8 bases from J, with 15 bases between. DNA for the CDR3: TGTGCCAGCTCCCGGGGGGCGTCTGGGGAGCTGTTTTTT. This translates into CASSRGASGELFF.

This clonotype has ten or more counts. The CDR3 is CASSLASGRYNEQFF. The CDR3 DNA reads as TGTGCCAGCAGTTTGGCTAGCGGGAGGTACAATGAGCAGTTCTTC. The chain recombines TRBV12-3 or TRBV12-4 with TRBJ2-1; TRBD2 matches 11 bases. The CDR3 sequence is 15 residues long. V lost 3 bases and J lost 4; bases outside the gene matches: 2.

This clonotype was seen a handful of times. Since a much larger clone is just one base distant, this may be a read error. This chain links TRBV12-3 or TRBV12-4 with TRBJ2-5; 7 bases are shared with TRBD1. V was pared by 3 bases and J by 4 bases, with 14 bases of the junction left unmatched. The length of the CDR3 is 17 residues. The CDR3 reads CASSFPTGAGFPETQYF. CDR3 DNA sequence: TGTGCCAGCAGTTTCCCAACAGGGGCCGGCTTCCCAGAGACCCAGTACTTC.

The chain combines TRBV7-2 with TRBJ2-7, with D unclear. The germline V gene has CDR1 SGHTA and CDR2 FQGNSA. This CDR3 is built from 13 residues. Trimming shortened V by 1 base and J by 3 bases, and 7 bases separated the two germline ends. CDR3 bases: TGTGCCAGCAGCTTAGGTGTCCGCTACGAGCAGTACTTC. Translated, it gives CASSLGVRYEQYF.

In regard to this clonotype: This could be a read error, since a much larger clone is one nucleotide away. The rearrangement links TRBV20-1 to TRBJ2-5; a weak D match, TRBD2 (6 bases). Looked up from germline, CDR1 is DFQATT and CDR2 is SNEGSKA (reference sequence). The length of the CDR3 is 12 residues. Between the trimmed V and J ends, which lost 3 bases and 11 bases, there was a span of 16 bases. The CDR3 nucleotides are TGCAGTGCTAGTAGGACTACCAATGAGCAGTACTTC. It codes for CSASRTTNEQYF.

CDR3 nucleotide sequence: TGCAGCGGCCTTACAGGGAGATCCTACGAGCAGTACTTC. It translates to CSGLTGRSYEQYF. The J gene is TRBJ2-7, the V gene TRBV29-1; D perhaps matches TRBD1 (6 bases). The CDR3 spans 13 residues. Germline lookup yields CDR1 SQVTM and CDR2 ANQGSEA. Trimming removed 7 bases from V and 1 base from J, with 14 bases in between.

Worth noting for this clonotype: Since a much larger clone is just one base distant, this may be a read error. The V call is TRBV2, the J call TRBJ2-1; D not certain. The CDR3 loop spans 15 amino acids. V lost 1 base to trimming and J lost 7 bases, with 14 bases between them. Germline V gene data show CDR1 as SNHLY and CDR2 as FYNNEI. The CDR3 reads CASSEEVPQVNEQFF. DNA of the CDR3: TGTGCCAGCAGTGAAGAGGTCCCTCAGGTGAATGAGCAGTTCTTC.

This clonotype was seen at least ten times. The CDR3 DNA reads TGTGCCAGCAGCCAGCAACAGGGGGGCCAAGAGACCCAGTACTTC. As protein: CASSQQQGGQETQYF. This rearrangement joins TRBV14 to TRBJ2-5; 8 bases are a match to TRBD1. The CDR3 runs 15 residues. V trimming: 3 bases; J trimming: 1 base; junction bases outside the gene matches: 4. CDR1 is SGHDN, CDR2 FVKESK, per germline.

This clonotype was recorded a few times. The V and J genes are TRBV15 and TRBJ2-7; D unresolved. The germline V gene has CDR1 LNHNV and CDR2 YYDKDF (reference sequence). CDR3 length: 13 amino acids. V lost 4 bases, J lost 3 bases, and 10 bases lay in between. In DNA, the CDR3 is TGTGCCACCAGCACCCGGACGGACTACGAGCAGTACTTC. Translation: CATSTRTDYEQYF.

This clonotype was observed at least ten times. The chain recombines TRBV12-5 with TRBJ1-5; 7 bases are a match to TRBD1. Germline V gives CDR1 LGHNT, CDR2 FRNRAP. After removal of 0 bases from V and 0 bases from J, the junction contained 8 bases not matched to a gene. The CDR3 runs to 18 residues. CDR3 sequence (DNA): TGTGCTAGTGGTTTGGTATTGGGACAGTCTTATAGCAATCAGCCCCAGCATTTT. This encodes CASGLVLGQSYSNQPQHF.

On this clonotype itself: Since a much larger clone is just one base distant, this may be a read error. This CDR3 reads CSAKRMINTEAFF. The CDR3 coding sequence is TGCAGTGCTAAGAGAATGATAAACACTGAAGCTTTCTTT. V and J are TRBV20-1 and TRBJ1-1; D is unclear. This CDR3 is 13 amino acids long. Germline lookup yields CDR1 DFQATT and CDR2 SNEGSKA (reference sequence). The V and J ends lost 4 bases and 2 bases respectively, with 11 bases between them.

This clonotype occurred a few times. The conserved closing phenylalanine or tryptophan is absent in this CDR3, likely reflecting a read error. The DNA is left out, because the CDR3 cannot be placed on it with certainty; the CDR3 is given as TCRdb lists it. The chain uses TRBV14 and TRBJ2-1; the listed D gene, TRBD1, was not tested against the DNA. From germline, CDR1 is SGHDN and CDR2 FVKESK. The CDR3 length equals 11 residues, ends included. The CDR3 protein is CASSQDRSGPL.

This clonotype was detected only a few times. This rearrangement joins TRBV10-3 to TRBJ2-2, with a possible D match to TRBD1 (6 bases). The CDR3 is made up of 14 amino acids. Germline V gene sequence: CDR1 ENHRY, CDR2 SYGVKD. V gave up 7 bases and J gave up 0 bases, with 9 bases separating them. The CDR3 bases are TGTGCCATCACCGACAGGACGAACACCGGGGAGCTGTTTTTT. Translation gives CAITDRTNTGELFF.

This clonotype was observed a few times. The genes are TRBV11-2 and TRBJ1-2; TRBD1 might be the D (6 bases). CDR1 and CDR2 from the germline V gene are SGHAT and FQNNGV. The length of the CDR3 is 14 residues. The germline V and J ends were trimmed by 5 bases and 5 bases, with 15 bases remaining between them. CDR3 in amino acids: CASSPFTGIYGYTF. The CDR3 DNA reads as TGTGCCAGCAGCCCATTCACAGGGATTTATGGCTACACCTTC.

The chain employs TRBV3-1 and TRBJ2-2, with 11 nucleotides matching TRBD2. The germline gives CDR1 LGHDT, CDR2 YNNKEL (reference sequence). J gave up 7 bases and V 0 bases, and 7 bases lay outside the gene matches. This CDR3 spans 17 amino acids. CDR3 residues: CASSQDLLAGGDGELFF. DNA for the CDR3: TGTGCCAGCAGCCAAGATTTGCTAGCGGGAGGAGACGGGGAGCTGTTTTTT. The whole variable domain, filled in from reference TRBV3-1 and TRBJ2-2, reads DTAVSQTPKYLVTQMGNDKSIKCEQNLGHDTMYWYKQDSKKFLKIMFSYNNKELIINETVPNRFSPKSPDKAHLNLHINSLELGDSAVYFCASSQDLLAGGDGELFFGEGSRLTVL.

This clonotype was seen a handful of times. This chain uses TRBV20-1 with TRBJ1-6; TRBD1 aligns across 10 bases. J gave up 8 bases and V 6 bases, and 7 bases lay outside the gene matches. CDR3 length: 14 amino acids. CDR1 and CDR2 (germline): DFQATT, SNEGSKA (reference sequence). The CDR3 DNA is TGCAGTGCCCAGCGGGACAGGGGTTATTCACCCCTCCACTTT. As protein: CSAQRDRGYSPLHF.

The sample holds many counts of this clonotype. The chain has TRBV12-3 or TRBV12-4 and TRBJ1-4; D is unresolved. The ends were cut back, 8 bases at V and 13 bases at J, with 11 bases in the middle. The CDR3 spans 10 residues. CDR3 residues: CASRGSRLFF. CDR3 nucleotide sequence: TGTGCCAGCCGAGGAAGTAGACTGTTTTTT.

A word on this clonotype: A read error may explain this, as a much larger clone is one base away. The chain carries TRBV5-6 and TRBJ1-2, with 7 bases aligning to TRBD1. This CDR3 region has 14 residues. Per the germline V gene, CDR1 is SGHDT and CDR2 is YYEEEE. The trim removed 4 bases at V and 4 bases at J, leaving 7 bases unmatched. The CDR3 sequence is CASSPRDRFYGYTF. As DNA, the CDR3 is TGTGCCAGCAGCCCCCGGGACAGATTCTATGGCTACACCTTC.

The chain's CDR3 is CSVTADWGEKLFF. The CDR3 DNA sequence: TGCAGCGTTACGGCTGACTGGGGTGAAAAACTGTTTTTT. The V and J genes are TRBV29-1 and TRBJ1-4; D is ambiguous. CDR3 length: 13 residues. Per germline, CDR1 SQVTM and CDR2 ANQGSEA. Trimming left V 5 bases short and J 7 bases short, with 14 bases between.